The clone carrying this T cell receptor beta chain was seen many times. TCRdb analysed the 5' RACE reads with MiXCR anew, one entry per CDR3 protein. The sample carries fewer than 60,000 distinct CDR3 sequences, more than 9% recorded once. This entry comes from a study of early T cells in non-severe SARS-CoV-2 infection. There are 14 residues in the CDR3. The germline V gene encodes CDR1 MNHEY and CDR2 SMNVEV (reference sequence). The V gene end was trimmed by 4 bases and the J gene end by 3 bases; junction bases not matched to a gene: 5. Sequences were obtained from whole blood. The chain recombines TRBV27 with TRBJ2-7; 8 nucleotides match TRBD1. The receptor's source is an adult who was a healthcare worker with PCR-confirmed SARS-CoV-2 infection or an uninfected control (not recorded which). The CDR3 nucleotides read TGTGCCAGCAGTTCCGGGACAGGTATCTACGAGCAGTACTTC. Translating it yields CASSSGTGIYEQYF.